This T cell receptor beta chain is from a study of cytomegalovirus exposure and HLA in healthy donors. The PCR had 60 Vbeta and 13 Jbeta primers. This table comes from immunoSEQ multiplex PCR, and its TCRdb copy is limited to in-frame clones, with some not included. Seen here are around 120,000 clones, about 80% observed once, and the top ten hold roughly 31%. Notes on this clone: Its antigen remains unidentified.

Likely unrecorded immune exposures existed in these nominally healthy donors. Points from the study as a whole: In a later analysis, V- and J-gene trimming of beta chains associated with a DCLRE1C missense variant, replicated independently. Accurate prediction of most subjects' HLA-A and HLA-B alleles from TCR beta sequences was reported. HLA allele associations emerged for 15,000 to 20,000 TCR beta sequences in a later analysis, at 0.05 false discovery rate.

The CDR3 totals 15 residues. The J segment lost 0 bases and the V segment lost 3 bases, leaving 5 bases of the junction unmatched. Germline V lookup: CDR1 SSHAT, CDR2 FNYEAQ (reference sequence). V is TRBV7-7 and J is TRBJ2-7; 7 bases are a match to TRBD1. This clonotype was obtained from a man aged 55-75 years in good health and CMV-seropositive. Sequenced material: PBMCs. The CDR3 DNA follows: TGTGCCAGCAGCTTGAGCAGGGGGAGCTCCTACGAGCAGTACTTC. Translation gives CASSLSRGSSYEQYF.